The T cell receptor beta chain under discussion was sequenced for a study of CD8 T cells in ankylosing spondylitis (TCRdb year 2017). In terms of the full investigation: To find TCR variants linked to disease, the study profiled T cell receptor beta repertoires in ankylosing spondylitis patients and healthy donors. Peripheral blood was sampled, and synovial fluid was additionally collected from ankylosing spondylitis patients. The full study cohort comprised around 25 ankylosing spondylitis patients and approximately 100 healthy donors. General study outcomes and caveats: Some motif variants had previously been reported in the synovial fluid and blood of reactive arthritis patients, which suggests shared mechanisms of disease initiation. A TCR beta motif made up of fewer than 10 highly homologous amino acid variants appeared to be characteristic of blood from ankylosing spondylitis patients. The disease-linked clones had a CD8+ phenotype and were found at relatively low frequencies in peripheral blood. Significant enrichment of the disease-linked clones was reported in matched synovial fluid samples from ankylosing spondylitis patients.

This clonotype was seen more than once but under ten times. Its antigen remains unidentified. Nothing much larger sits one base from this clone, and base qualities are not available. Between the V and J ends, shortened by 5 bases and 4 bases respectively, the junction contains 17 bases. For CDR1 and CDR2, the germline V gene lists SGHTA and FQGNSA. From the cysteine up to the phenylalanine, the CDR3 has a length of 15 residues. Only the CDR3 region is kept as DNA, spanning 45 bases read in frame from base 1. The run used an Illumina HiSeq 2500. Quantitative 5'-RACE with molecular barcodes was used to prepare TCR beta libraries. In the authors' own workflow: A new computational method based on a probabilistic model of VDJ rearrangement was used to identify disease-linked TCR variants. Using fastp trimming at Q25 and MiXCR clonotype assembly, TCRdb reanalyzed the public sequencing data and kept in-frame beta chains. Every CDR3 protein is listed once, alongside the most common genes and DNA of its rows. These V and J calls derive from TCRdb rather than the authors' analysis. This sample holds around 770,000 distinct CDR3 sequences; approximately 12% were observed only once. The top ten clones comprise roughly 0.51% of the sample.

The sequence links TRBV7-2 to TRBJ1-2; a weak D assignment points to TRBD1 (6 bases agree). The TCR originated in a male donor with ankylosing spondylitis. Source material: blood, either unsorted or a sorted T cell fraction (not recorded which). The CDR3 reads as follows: CASSRSGTQGYGYTF. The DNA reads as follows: TGTGCCAGCAGCCGCTCCGGGACACAGGGCTATGGCTACACCTTC.